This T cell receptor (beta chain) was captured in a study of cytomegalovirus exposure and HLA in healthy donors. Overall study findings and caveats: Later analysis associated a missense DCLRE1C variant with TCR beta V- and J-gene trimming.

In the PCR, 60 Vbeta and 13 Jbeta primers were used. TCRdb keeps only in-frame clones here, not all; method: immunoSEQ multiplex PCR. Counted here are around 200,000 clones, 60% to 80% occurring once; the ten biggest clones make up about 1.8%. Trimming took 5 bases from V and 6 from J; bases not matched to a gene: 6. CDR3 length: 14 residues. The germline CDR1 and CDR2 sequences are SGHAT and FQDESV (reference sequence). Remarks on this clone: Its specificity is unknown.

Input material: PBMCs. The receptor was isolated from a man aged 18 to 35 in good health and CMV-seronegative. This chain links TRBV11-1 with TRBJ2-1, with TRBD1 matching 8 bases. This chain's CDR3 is CASSRTGNRNEQFF. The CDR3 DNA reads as TGTGCCAGCAGCCGGACAGGGAACCGCAATGAGCAGTTCTTC.